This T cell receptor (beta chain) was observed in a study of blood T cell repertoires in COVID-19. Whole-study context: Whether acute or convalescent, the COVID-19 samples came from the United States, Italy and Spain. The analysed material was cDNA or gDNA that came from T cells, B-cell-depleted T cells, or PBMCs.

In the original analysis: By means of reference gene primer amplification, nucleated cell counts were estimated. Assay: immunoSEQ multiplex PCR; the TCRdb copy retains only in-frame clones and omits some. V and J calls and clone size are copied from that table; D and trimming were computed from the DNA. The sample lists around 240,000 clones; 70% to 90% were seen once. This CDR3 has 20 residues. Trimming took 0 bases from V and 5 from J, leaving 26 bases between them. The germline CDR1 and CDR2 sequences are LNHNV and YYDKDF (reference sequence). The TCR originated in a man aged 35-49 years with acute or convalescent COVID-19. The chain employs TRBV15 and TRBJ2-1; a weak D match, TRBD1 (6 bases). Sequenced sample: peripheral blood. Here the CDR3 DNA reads TGTGCCACCAGCAGAGATCCGCGACATCCAGGGGACGGAAGGGACAATGAGCAGTTCTTC. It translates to CATSRDPRHPGDGRDNEQFF.